This T cell receptor (beta chain) appears in the sequencing data of a study of cytomegalovirus exposure and HLA in healthy donors (dated by TCRdb to about 2017). Study-level background: In an earlier analysis of 587 of the donors, about 260 Gb of sequence data and 117 million unique TCR beta sequences from 180 million or so T cells were reported. Roughly 300 gigabases of sequencing data and tens of millions of unique TCR sequences were included in an early release covering under 650 HLA-typed donors. To decide whether each TCR beta V gene segment behaved as functional or pseudogenic, an earlier analysis of fewer than 750 of the donors relied on high-throughput TCR beta sequencing. In addition to the first cohort of 666 subjects, a separate validation cohort of 120 different subjects was used. Typing coverage differed by locus: A, B, C, DRB1 and DQB1 were typed in about 620-630 donors, DQA1 in 522, DPA1 in 600 to 610, and DPB1 in just under 480. High-throughput TCR immunosequencing, statistical association of individual TCRs with disease status, and machine learning were combined to predict cytomegalovirus infection status. HLA typing covered class I and class II loci at four-digit resolution. The study profiled the T cell repertoires of 550 to 700 subjects by immunosequencing and related them to cytomegalovirus serostatus. Every repertoire in the discovery cohort had been generated on one and the same sequencing platform. A later analysis re-examined previously published TCR beta repertoires from hundreds of donors and added high-resolution HLA genotyping to investigate patterns of TCR occurrence. A handful of DR-DQ haplotypes were treated as single units for association and clustering because of strong linkage in the cohort. Among about 370 genotyped donors of the cohort, an average of approximately 240,000 unique TCR beta nucleotide sequences was sequenced per donor, of which approximately 18% were non-productive. Donor age, sex, ethnicity and CMV serostatus were compiled alongside the repertoire data. Of the approximately 400 genotyped donors, 65% to 90% fell in the genetic ancestry cluster associated with self-reported Caucasian donors. A later genetic analysis used genome-wide SNP genotypes for about 65% of the 666 donors, treating that subset as a discovery cohort. The aim of the study was to test whether cataloging public T cell receptors could identify signatures of past pathogen exposure. In the later analysis, no new phenotypic data were used to find candidate immune exposures; instead, reliance was placed on TCR beta sequences and their occurrence across donors. On the study overall, not on this receptor specifically: In a later analysis, most CMV-associated TCR beta chains were found to appear HLA-restricted, with HLA associations seemingly driven largely by CMV exposure. Linkage disequilibrium might explain the correlated functional status among segregating V segments, but an unknown experimental factor could not be ruled out. In vitro tests confirmed that three of the cytomegalovirus-associated TCR beta chains recognize cytomegalovirus antigens. Across donors, most TCR sequences were observed very rarely, whereas some public TCRs were present in many individuals. A further reported finding was that TCR beta sequences accurately predicted the HLA-A and HLA-B alleles for most subjects in the first cohort. According to a later analysis, parvovirus B19, influenza, CMV and Epstein-Barr virus appeared linked to several top co-occurrence clusters. The presence/absence analyses assumed that sequencing depth was roughly uniform across donors, and that assumption may not be true. A later genetic analysis associated a missense DCLRE1C variant with V-gene and J-gene trimming of TCR beta chains, and an independent cohort replicated the association. In a later analysis, HLA-associated TCR beta chains showed more clonal expansion and lower generation probabilities than non-associated chains that were equally common. The authors suggested that the approach could potentially be generalized to other disease states and immunological phenotypes. A later genetic analysis reported fewer N-insertions in productive TCRs among donors in an Asian-associated ancestry cluster than the roughly 620-donor mean. A total of fewer than 200 TCR beta chains were listed by the study as associated with cytomegalovirus. Because some donors lacked HLA typing at each locus, the association tests relied only on the typed subset. An earlier analysis of approximately 500 of the donors showed that most TCR beta V segments appeared in productive rearrangements either about 90% or about 30% of the time, which broadly matched IMGT annotations. The only immune exposure information available for the cohort was CMV serostatus. Assigning TCR associations to individual alleles was difficult when HLA alleles, especially DR and DQ, strongly co-occurred. A later analysis associated 16,951 TCR beta sequences with specific HLA alleles at a false discovery rate of 0.05. In a later analysis, the rate of TCR association differed among HLA loci, with DRB1 alleles having the most associated TCRs and HLA-C alleles having the fewest. This cohort had only TCR beta chains sequenced, and the lack of alpha or paired-chain data limited which features could be detected. In both the original and validation cohorts, the classifier was reported to diagnose cytomegalovirus status with high specificity and sensitivity. A cluster of highly shared sequence variants was judged likely to represent a technical artifact of the sequencing pipeline. Because counts were too low, 15 to 20 rarely observed V segments, including chromosome 9 orphons, were excluded from the earlier analysis of 587 of the donors.

Library preparation employed the immunoSEQ multiplex PCR assay. For the multiplex PCR, a mixture combining 60 forward primers for TCR Vbeta segments and 13 reverse primers for TCR Jbeta segments was used. The CDR3 region of rearranged TCR beta genes was amplified from genomic DNA by a multiplex PCR assay. Amplified TCR beta libraries were sequenced as 87-base-pair reads on the Illumina HiSeq System. In the authors' own workflow: A later analysis counted about 80 million unique TCR beta chains across the roughly 700 repertoires, and roughly 11 million of these chains were shared by at least two donors. A nearest-neighbor algorithm error-corrected the raw reads and collapsed the reads into unique sequences, merging closely related sequences to remove PCR and sequencing errors. CDR3 sequences were aligned to IMGT reference sequences to assign V, D and J gene segments. For a sequence to be retained, a match of at least six nucleotides to both a V gene segment and a J gene segment was required. A rearrangement counted as productive if the CDR3 had no stop codons and remained in frame with V and J, and every other rearrangement counted as non-productive. Following IMGT convention, CDR3 was defined as the stretch from the second conserved V-encoded cysteine up to the conserved J-encoded phenylalanine. The earlier analysis of roughly 590 of the donors excluded sequences that lacked an unambiguous match to a single V gene segment. In an earlier analysis of roughly 600 of the donors, a V segment was called functional when productive rearrangements were above 56.7%, and segregating when the standard deviation between donors exceeded 5%. A statistical classification framework was built for diagnosing cytomegalovirus status from the catalog of TCR beta chain sequences. V and J gene assignment, in a later analysis, came from comparing TCR nucleotide sequences with IMGT/GENE-DB human TR gene sequences. Using the TCRdist pipeline, a later analysis assigned CDR3 sequences along with most-parsimonious VDJ recombination scenarios. A later analysis defined each TCR beta chain by its CDR3 amino acid sequence plus V-gene family, and excluded reads lacking a unique V-gene family. As a way to deal with suspected cross-contamination and a sequencing artifact, a later analysis dropped 592 nucleotide sequences that were highly shared and had low generation probability. A later analysis calculated a clonal expansion index for each public chain from normalized within-repertoire ranks of inferred template counts. Generation probabilities in a later analysis came from a VDJ recombination model fitted to out-of-frame rearrangements, and those results were checked against IGoR. Hypergeometric tests were used in a later analysis to score TCR-TCR, TCR-HLA and TCR-CMV co-occurrence, with a repertoire-size bias correction applied to the TCR pairs. In a later analysis, false discovery rates were estimated by permuting HLA or CMV assignments 20 times. In a later analysis, co-occurring TCRs were grouped using DBSCAN, and TCRdist sequence similarity was added for clustering within HLA-allele-positive subsets. Co-occurrence clustering excluded repertoires with fewer than 30,000 or more than 120,000 public chains, plus five with anomalous nucleotide sharing. What TCRdb holds here is the immuneACCESS table cut down to in-frame rearrangements. Part of the clones is not present; checked against another copy, under half of the missing clones reflect an unresolved V gene, and the others are unexplained. V and J calls and clone size are as listed in that table; D and trimming were resolved from the DNA. The table kept for this sample lists 140,000 to 150,000 clones. Of the sample, about 0.96% is held by the ten largest clones.

Remarks on this clone: Its specific antigen is unknown.

The cohort comprised hundreds of healthy bone marrow donors. All cohort members were sampled while nominally healthy, although unrecorded immune exposures were likely present. The donor was CMV seronegative and was included in the group of over 300 seronegative cohort members. Each donor provided a peripheral blood sample, and peripheral blood mononuclear cells were used for TCR beta sequencing. The Qiagen DNeasy Blood Extraction Kit was used to extract genomic DNA from the blood cell samples. The sample consisted of PBMCs. This clonotype was sampled from a male donor in good health and CMV-seronegative.

The bases read TGTGCCAGCTCACCCCGGGGGGCTAATGAAAAACTGTTTTTT. Its amino acids are CASSPRGANEKLFF. The V gene is TRBV18 and the J gene is TRBJ1-4; TRBD1 is possibly the D segment (5 matching bases). The germline V gene gives CDR1 as KGHSH and CDR2 as LQKENI. The CDR3 spans 14 residues, from the cysteine through the phenylalanine. The only DNA kept is the CDR3, 42 bases in frame from the first base. V was cut back by 3 bases and J by 3 bases, leaving a gap of 8 bases between them.